The T cell receptor (beta chain) under discussion was sequenced for a study of T cell repertoires in cytomegalovirus infection. The study's findings and limits: The response measured ex vivo was dominated by TCR beta clonotypes (HLA-C-restricted and CMV-specific).

This clonotype was counted between two and nine times. Antigen unknown. V lost 5 bases, J lost 11 bases, and 22 bases lay in between. This CDR3 comprises 14 residues. Germline CDR1 MNHEY, CDR2 SVGAGI. Via MiXCR, TCRdb re-called the reads, giving one row per CDR3 protein. The sample holds 250,000 or so distinct CDR3 sequences, approximately 10% seen once. The sequenced sample was PBMCs. The chain is built from TRBV6-5 and TRBJ2-7; D possibly corresponds to TRBD2 (6 bases). The sequence derives from a human donor in good health (CMV status not recorded). Some clones in this sample may be carry-over from other donors' samples. Written as DNA, the CDR3 is TGTGCCAGCAGTGCTAGCGTTCTCCAATACCCGGAGTACTTC. This encodes CASSASVLQYPEYF.